This entry is about one T cell receptor beta chain. The data belong to a study of blood T cell repertoires in COVID-19. Study-wide background: Both acute and convalescent COVID-19 samples were obtained from the United States, Italy and Spain. Nucleic acid was either cDNA or gDNA, and it came from T cells, B-cell-depleted T cells, or PBMCs.

The CDR3 is made up of 12 amino acids. The V end lost 2 bases, the J end lost 3 bases, and 5 bases lay between the germline ends. Germline V gives CDR1 MNHNS, CDR2 SASEGT. Generated by immunoSEQ multiplex PCR, the TCRdb table keeps only in-frame clones and is missing some. The sample records 70,000 to 90,000 clones, 60% to 85% being singletons. Sample: peripheral blood. This TCR was recovered from a human donor in a cohort sampled during active COVID-19. This chain joins TRBV6-1 and TRBJ2-7; D is unresolved. The CDR3 spells CASSERVYEQYV. In DNA form, the CDR3 reads TGTGCCAGCAGTGAACGGGTCTACGAGCAGTACGTC.